One and the same sample provided the 27 T cell receptor beta chains below, sequenced in a study of regulatory T cells in long-lasting Graves disease. Researchers made TCR beta libraries by using iRepertoire HTBI primers and running Arm-PCR on CDR3 regions. TCRdb re-derived calls from the multiplex PCR reads in MiXCR, one entry per CDR3 protein. This table holds a few hundred thousand distinct CDR3 sequences, 21% found once. This sample's time point: persistent/refractory GD, antithyroid drugs over 5 years with positive TRAb. RNA extracted from PBMCs served as the sequencing template. Sample: peripheral blood mononuclear cells (PBMCs), taken when the disease was refractory, from a patient treated with antithyroid drugs. These receptors originate from a female donor with Graves disease.

This clonotype appeared a single time. This chain joins TRBV6-1 and TRBJ2-7; maybe TRBD1 (6 bases). The CDR3 loop spans 14 amino acids. V lost 7 bases, J lost 1 base, and 14 bases lay in between. Germline CDR1 reads MNHNS; CDR2 reads SASEGT. The CDR3 sequence is CASNPLGGSYEQYF. CDR3 DNA: TGTGCCAGCAACCCCCTAGGGGGTTCCTACGAGCAGTACTTC.

About this clonotype itself: A much larger clone differs by one base, so this may be a read error. The chain has TRBV14 and TRBJ1-1, with D unclear. CDR1 SGHDN and CDR2 FVKESK come from the germline V gene. The CDR3 is made up of 13 amino acids. Written as DNA, the CDR3 is TGTCCCAGCAGCCAACGCCCTCGTGGACGGGCTTTCTTT. This translates into CPSSQRPRGRAFF.

The V and J genes are TRBV7-2 and TRBJ1-2, with D possibly matching TRBD1 (5 bases). This CDR3 has 14 amino acids. V shed 1 base and J shed 4 bases, with 10 bases lying between them. CDR1 is SGHTA, CDR2 FQGNSA, per germline. CDR3 in amino acids: CASSLGWGSYGYTF. As DNA, the CDR3 is TGTGCCAGCAGCTTAGGATGGGGGTCCTATGGCTACACCTTC.

This chain uses TRBV29-1 with TRBJ2-7, with TRBD2 matching 8 bases. CDR3 length: 16 residues. From germline, CDR1 is SQVTM and CDR2 ANQGSEA. The ends lost 6 bases at V and 2 bases at J; junction bases unmatched: 15. In DNA, the CDR3 is TGCAGCGTCAAAAATCCCACTAGCGGAGAGGCCTACGAGCAGTACTTC. As protein: CSVKNPTSGEAYEQYF.

The genes are TRBV7-9 and TRBJ1-2, with 9 bases identical to TRBD1. The V gene's germline CDR1 is SEHNR and CDR2 FQNEAQ (reference sequence). The J segment lost 3 bases and the V segment lost 5 bases, leaving 7 bases of the junction unmatched. The CDR3 contains 15 residues. CDR3 protein: CASSGTGGADYGYTF. CDR3 DNA: TGTGCCAGCAGCGGAACAGGGGGCGCCGACTATGGCTACACCTTC.

The V gene is TRBV14, the J gene TRBJ1-1; unclear D gene. The germline gives CDR1 SGHDN, CDR2 FVKESK. Deletions cut 1 base from V and 6 bases from J, with 9 bases between. The CDR3 is 13 residues long. In nucleotides, the CDR3 is TGTGCCAGCAGCCAAGGCCACGGGGCTGAAGCTTTCTTT. This codes for CASSQGHGAEAFF. The entire variable domain, with the rest obtained from reference TRBV14 and TRBJ1-1, is as follows: EAGVTQFPSHSVIEKGQTVTLRCDPISGHDNLYWYRRVMGKEIKFLLHFVKESKQDESGMPNNRFLAERTGGTYSTLKVQPAELEDSGVYFCASSQGHGAEAFFGQGTRLTVV.

This sequence joins TRBV28 and TRBJ1-2, with 9 bases identical to TRBD1. The germline V gene encodes CDR1 MDHEN and CDR2 SYDVKM. The CDR3 runs to 15 residues. The V and J ends lost 5 bases and 5 bases, in that order; junction bases with no gene match: 9. In DNA form, the CDR3 reads TGTGCCAGCAGTCCCCTTGACAGGGGGAATTATGGCTACACCTTC. As protein: CASSPLDRGNYGYTF.

In the case of this clonotype: Being one base from a much bigger clone, this may be a read error. The final CDR3 position lacks the conserved phenylalanine or tryptophan, pointing to a likely read error. V and J are TRBV20-1 and TRBJ1-2; 8 nucleotides match TRBD1. The germline V gene has CDR1 DFQATT and CDR2 SNEGSKA (reference sequence). V was pared by 3 bases and J by 7 bases, with 10 bases of the junction left unmatched. CDR3 size: 14 residues. CDR3 sequence: CSASLQGAFGGYTL. The CDR3, as DNA: TGCAGTGCTAGTCTCCAGGGGGCTTTTGGTGGCTACACCTTA.

This clonotype appeared many times. This sequence joins TRBV28 and TRBJ2-7, with 12 bases matching TRBD1. The CDR3 runs 15 residues. V shed 5 bases, J shed 6 bases, and the junction held 8 bases outside the gene matches. CDR1 is MDHEN and CDR2 is SYDVKM in the germline V gene. The CDR3 reads CASSHPGQGAIEQYF. As DNA, the CDR3 is TGTGCCAGCAGTCATCCGGGACAGGGGGCTATCGAGCAGTACTTC. The full variable domain, rest sourced from reference TRBV28 and TRBJ2-7, is DVKVTQSSRYLVKRTGEKVFLECVQDMDHENMFWYRQDPGLGLRLIYFSYDVKMKEKGDIPEGYSVSREKKERFSLILESASTNQTSMYLCASSHPGQGAIEQYFGPGTRLTVT.

This clonotype was recorded a few times. The chain recombines TRBV20-1 with TRBJ2-2; 9 bases match TRBD1. Germline lookup yields CDR1 DFQATT and CDR2 SNEGSKA (reference sequence). The CDR3 has 15 amino acids. V lost 5 bases and J lost 4; bases outside the gene matches: 8. The CDR3 DNA follows: TGCAGTGCTGACCAGACAGGGGGGGCCACCGGGGAGCTGTTTTTT. Its protein is CSADQTGGATGELFF.

This clonotype has only a few counts. The chain carries TRBV28 and TRBJ2-7; 10 nucleotides agree with TRBD2. This CDR3 is 16 amino acids long. Germline assignment: CDR1 MDHEN and CDR2 SYDVKM. Trimming cost V 5 bases and J 4 bases; bases outside gene matches: 11. CDR3 region: CASSPAGGPGFYEQYF. As DNA, the CDR3 is TGTGCCAGCAGTCCAGCGGGAGGGCCGGGTTTTTACGAGCAGTACTTC.

This clonotype was counted at least ten times. The CDR3 protein is CASSISLGTGELFF. Here the CDR3 DNA reads TGTGCCAGCAGTATCAGTCTAGGGACCGGGGAGCTGTTTTTT. This chain links TRBV28 with TRBJ2-2, with D uncertain. Trimming pared 5 bases from V and 5 bases from J, leaving 12 bases between. This CDR3 is built from 14 residues. CDR1 and CDR2 from the germline V gene are MDHEN and SYDVKM.

This clonotype was seen only a few times. The rearrangement joins TRBV11-3 to TRBJ2-7; possible D gene TRBD1, 5 bases. The ends were cut back, 7 bases at V and 2 bases at J, with 24 bases in the middle. The CDR3 has 17 amino acids. Germline-derived CDR1 and CDR2 are SGHNT and YENEEA. The CDR3 DNA sequence: TGTGCCAGCACCCTTTTTTGTGGGCCTGACAGAACCTACGAGCAGTACTTC. Protein: CASTLFCGPDRTYEQYF. Using reference TRBV11-3 and TRBJ2-7 for the parts outside the CDR3, the full variable domain is EAGVVQSPRYKIIEKKQPVAFWCNPISGHNTLYWYLQNLGQGPELLIRYENEEAVDDSQLPKDRFSAERLKGVDSTLKIQPAELGDSAVYLCASTLFCGPDRTYEQYFGPGTRLTVT.

As concerns this clonotype: This probably arose from a read error, given a far larger clone one base away. The chain carries TRBV12-3 or TRBV12-4 and TRBJ2-4; 7 nucleotides match TRBD2. V was pared by 5 bases and J by 16 bases, with 17 bases of the junction left unmatched. This CDR3 comprises 14 residues. CDR3 DNA: TGTGCCAGCAGTGAAACACCTCGGGAGGCTGTAGTATACTTC. Translation gives CASSETPREAVVYF.

Concerning this clonotype itself: This may stem from a read error, because a much larger clone lies one nucleotide away. This rearrangement joins TRBV7-2 to TRBJ2-5; no clear D. Per the germline V gene, CDR1 is SGHTA and CDR2 is FQGNSA. CDR3 length equals 13 residues. V lost 4 bases and J 7 bases, leaving 13 bases between the germline ends. CDR3 nucleotides: TGTGCCAGCAGCTGGACGGTAGATGGGACCCAGTACTTC. As protein: CASSWTVDGTQYF.

With regard to this clonotype: The junction shows a germline mismatch at one end, possibly a read error. This CDR3 reads CASQGSGGTVAFF. The CDR3, as DNA: TGTGCCAGTCAGGGTTCCGGGGGCACTGTAGCTTTCTTT. The chain is built from TRBV19 and TRBJ1-1; a possible D gene is TRBD1 (6 bases). Looked up from germline, CDR1 is LNHDA and CDR2 is SQIVND (reference sequence). The CDR3 has 13 amino acids. The whole variable domain, filled in from reference TRBV19 and TRBJ1-1, reads DGGITQSPKYLFRKEGQNVTLSCEQNLNHDAMYWYRQDPGQGLRLIYYSQIVNDFQKGDIAEGYSVSREKKESFPLTVTSAQKNPTAFYLCASQGSGGTVAFFGQGTRLTVV.

This chain links TRBV5-6 with TRBJ1-1; perhaps TRBD1 as D (5 bases). The CDR3 spans 14 residues. The ends were cut back, 4 bases at V and 3 bases at J, with 13 bases in the middle. Germline-derived CDR1 and CDR2 are SGHDT and YYEEEE. The CDR3 DNA sequence: TGTGCCAGCAGCCTGGGACCCCCGGACACTGAAGCTTTCTTT. It codes for CASSLGPPDTEAFF.

This clonotype was detected only a few times. This chain joins TRBV25-1 and TRBJ2-2, with D hard to call. The CDR3 runs 16 residues. Germline-derived CDR1 and CDR2 are MGHDK and SYGVNS. Trimming shortened V by 0 bases and J by 3 bases, and 11 bases separated the two germline ends. CDR3 nucleotides: TGTGCCAGCAGTGAATACTTTGTGGATTACACCGGGGAGCTGTTTTTT. Protein: CASSEYFVDYTGELFF.

The chain couples TRBV20-1 to TRBJ1-6; D is possibly TRBD1 (5 bases). CDR1 DFQATT and CDR2 SNEGSKA come from the germline V gene (reference sequence). The CDR3 has 15 residues. Between the trimmed V and J ends, which lost 1 base and 7 bases, there was a span of 14 bases. The CDR3, as DNA: TGCAGTGCTAGAGGCTCCGGGACGGGGAATTCACCCCTCCACTTT. Residues: CSARGSGTGNSPLHF.

The V and J genes are TRBV10-1 and TRBJ1-5; D perhaps matches TRBD1 (5 bases). Germline V gene lookup returns CDR1 WNHNN and CDR2 SYGVQD (reference sequence). Trimming removed 2 bases from V and 5 bases from J, with 25 bases in between. This CDR3 comprises 19 residues. The CDR3 sequence: CASSEGWCGGVYVDQPQHF. CDR3 bases: TGCGCCAGCAGTGAGGGCTGGTGTGGGGGGGTTTACGTTGATCAGCCCCAGCATTTT.

The chain employs TRBV20-1 and TRBJ1-1; 7 positions agree with TRBD1. With V trimmed by 6 bases and J by 5 bases, 9 bases remained unmatched. In germline, CDR1 is DFQATT, CDR2 SNEGSKA (reference sequence). The CDR3 covers 13 residues. The CDR3 reads CSAKEQGKTEAFF. The CDR3 nucleotides are TGCAGTGCCAAGGAACAGGGGAAGACTGAAGCTTTCTTT.

This clonotype was counted between two and nine times. The chain has TRBV30 and TRBJ2-7, with 8 bases lining up with TRBD1. Germline loops: CDR1 GTSNPN, CDR2 SVGIG (reference sequence). The CDR3 is made up of 15 amino acids. V was clipped by 0 bases and J by 0 bases; unmatched bases: 4. The CDR3 DNA sequence: TGTGCCTGGAGTGTGGGGGACAGGAACTCCTACGAGCAGTACTTC. This codes for CAWSVGDRNSYEQYF.

This CDR3 is CASKFGTEAFF. In nucleotides, the CDR3 is TGTGCCAGTAAGTTTGGCACTGAAGCTTTCTTT. The chain couples TRBV19 to TRBJ1-1, with D hard to call. The CDR3 runs 11 residues. V was trimmed by 7 bases and J by 4 bases, leaving 7 bases between them. Germline V gene lookup returns CDR1 LNHDA and CDR2 SQIVND (reference sequence). Full variable domain (remainder filled in from reference TRBV19 and TRBJ1-1): DGGITQSPKYLFRKEGQNVTLSCEQNLNHDAMYWYRQDPGQGLRLIYYSQIVNDFQKGDIAEGYSVSREKKESFPLTVTSAQKNPTAFYLCASKFGTEAFFGQGTRLTVV.

This chain uses TRBV19 with TRBJ1-2; D is unresolved. Germline V gene data show CDR1 as LNHDA and CDR2 as SQIVND (reference sequence). V was trimmed by 5 bases and J by 6 bases, leaving 22 bases between them. This CDR3 is built from 16 residues. This CDR3 reads CASSVVLRRGQDGYTF. CDR3 in DNA: TGTGCCAGTAGTGTGGTTTTACGCCGAGGGCAGGATGGCTACACCTTC.

The table lists this clonotype with a few counts. The gene calls are TRBV6-1 and TRBJ2-2; D gene unclear. Germline CDR1 MNHNS, CDR2 SASEGT. V lost 10 bases, J lost 3 bases, and 9 bases lay in between. This CDR3 region has 12 residues. The CDR3, as DNA: TGTGCCACCCCGCAGGACACCGGGGAGCTGTTTTTT. Residues: CATPQDTGELFF.

The sample holds many counts of this clonotype. The CDR3: CASSLPGPLDPPRFYEQYF. DNA for the CDR3: TGTGCCAGCAGCTTACCTGGACCCTTAGACCCGCCCCGCTTCTACGAGCAGTACTTC. The V gene is TRBV7-8, the J gene TRBJ2-7, with D uncertain. The germline gives CDR1 SGHVS, CDR2 FQNEAQ. The CDR3 runs to 19 residues. V lost 2 bases and J 3 bases, leaving 26 bases between the germline ends.

This clonotype appeared a few times. This chain uses TRBV2 with TRBJ2-2; 12 bases are a match to TRBD2. V lost 6 bases, J lost 7 bases, and 12 bases stayed unmatched. This CDR3 comprises 17 residues. Germline V gene sequence: CDR1 SNHLY, CDR2 FYNNEI. The CDR3 bases are TGTGCCAGCAGCTTCCCGACTAGCGGGAGTGGTCTCGGGGAGCTGTTTTTT. Residues: CASSFPTSGSGLGELFF.